The rows below give T cell receptor beta chains drawn from one sample of a study of identical twins. One entry per CDR3 protein, called by TCRdb with MiXCR from the 5' RACE reads. This sample has 500,000 to 550,000 distinct CDR3 sequences, with 20% to 25% found just once. This sample also appeared in a second study, on T cells expressing NK-cell markers.

The source material was CD4+ T cells sorted from blood. These receptors were obtained from a woman aged 18-29 years in good health. The CDR3 runs from the conserved cysteine through the conserved F or W. The order of the fields is J gene, clone size, V gene, D gene, CDR3 DNA, CDR3 protein. A D gene is named only where the DNA matches it firmly. Expanded clones are given a class, and other clones once, few, many or no size at all.

TRBJ2-1,few,TRBV7-9,-,TGTGCCAGCAGCCCGCGACTAGACTACTACAATGAGCAGTTCTTC,CASSPRLDYYNEQFF
TRBJ2-1,-,TRBV14,TRBD1,TGTGCCAGCAGCCAAGAATTATGGACAGGGGGCTTTGGGAATGAGCAGTTCTTC,CASSQELWTGGFGNEQFF
TRBJ2-1,few,TRBV20-1,-,TGCAGTGCTAGAGCCCCGGGTCAGGGGGGAAATGAGCAGTTCTTC,CSARAPGQGGNEQFF
TRBJ2-7,few,TRBV15,TRBD2,TGTGCCACCAGCAGGGCCCTAGCGGGACAGAACGAGCAGTACTTC,CATSRALAGQNEQYF
TRBJ1-2,-,TRBV12-3/TRBV12-4,-,TGTGCCAGCAGACCACAGGTCTCGTCTAACTATGGCTACACCTTC,CASRPQVSSNYGYTF
TRBJ1-3,few,TRBV10-3,-,TGTGCCATCAGTGAGAGGCAGTATCCCCCTGGAAACACCATATATTTT,CAISERQYPPGNTIYF
TRBJ2-2,-,TRBV7-2,TRBD2,TGTGCCAGCACCAACACCCTTACCGGGACTAGCGCCGGGGAGCTGTTTTTT,CASTNTLTGTSAGELFF
TRBJ2-7,many,TRBV20-1,-,TGCAGTGGCAACCGGGACGGAATGTACGAGCAGTACTTC,CSGNRDGMYEQYF
TRBJ2-1,-,TRBV12-5,-,TGTGCTAGTGGTTTGGTAAAGGCGACACTTCTTAATGAGCAGTTCTTC,CASGLVKATLLNEQFF
TRBJ2-7,few,TRBV7-2,TRBD1,TGTGCCAGCAGCCGCGGACAGGGTTCACTCTACGAGCAGTACTTC,CASSRGQGSLYEQYF
TRBJ2-1,few,TRBV4-3,TRBD2,TGCGCCAGCAGCCAAGATCTACTGGGGTCTAGCGGCTACAATGAGCAGTTCTTC,CASSQDLLGSSGYNEQFF
TRBJ2-7,once,TRBV7-2,-,TGTGCCAGCAGCCCTCCATTACTACGGTCATCCGAGCAGTACTTC,CASSPPLLRSSEQYF
TRBJ1-5,-,TRBV6-1,-,TGTGCCAGCAGCCCATTCGCCAATCAGCCCCAGCATTTT,CASSPFANQPQHF
TRBJ2-1,-,TRBV5-6,TRBD2,TGTGCCAGCAGCTTATCGCAAATAGGGACTAGACGCAATGAGCAGTTCTTC,CASSLSQIGTRRNEQFF
TRBJ2-5,few,TRBV14,-,TGTGCCAGCAGCCAGAACCAGCTGGAGACCCAGTACTTC,CASSQNQLETQYF
TRBJ1-1,few,TRBV7-2,-,TGTGCCAGCAGCTTACAGGGGATGGGGAACACTGAAGCTTTCTTT,CASSLQGMGNTEAFF
TRBJ2-3,-,TRBV5-1,-,TGCGCCAGCAGCTTGGAAGGCCGGCCTCGCACAGATACGCAGTATTTT,CASSLEGRPRTDTQYF
TRBJ1-1,many,TRBV5-6,TRBD1,TGTGCCAGCAGCTTGGGGCCGAATACAGGGGTTAATGAAGCTTTCTTT,CASSLGPNTGVNEAFF
TRBJ1-1,-,TRBV20-1,-,TGCAGTGCTAGATTTGACACTGAAGCTTTCTTT,CSARFDTEAFF
TRBJ1-6,many,TRBV12-3/TRBV12-4,-,TGTGCCAGCAGGCAAATGGGGTCACCCCTCCACTTT,CASRQMGSPLHF
TRBJ2-3,few,TRBV5-1,TRBD2,TGCGCCAGCAGCTTGAGCGGGAGCACCACAGATACGCAGTATTTT,CASSLSGSTTDTQYF
TRBJ2-3,many,TRBV20-1,TRBD2,TGCAGTGCTAGAAGCGGGGGGGCCGGAGATACGCAGTATTTT,CSARSGGAGDTQYF
TRBJ1-1,few,TRBV20-1,-,TGCAGTGCTAGAGAGGGGGGAGGTGGTGCTTTCTTT,CSAREGGGGAFF
TRBJ1-1,few,TRBV25-1,-,TGTGCCAGCAGTGAAGCCCCTACTGAAGCTTTCTTT,CASSEAPTEAFF
TRBJ2-3,-,TRBV20-1,TRBD2,TGCAGTGCTTGGAGCGGGGGAAGCACAGATACGCAGTATTTT,CSAWSGGSTDTQYF
TRBJ2-3,-,TRBV12-5,-,TGTGCTAGTGGTTTGAACACAGATACGCAGTATTTT,CASGLNTDTQYF
TRBJ2-7,-,TRBV15,TRBD2,TGTGCCACCAACAGATTCGGGGGGGCCTACGAGCAGTACTTC,CATNRFGGAYEQYF
TRBJ2-5,-,TRBV6-2/TRBV6-3,-,TGTGCCAGCAGCCTAACTTGGGGAGGGACCCAGTACTTC,CASSLTWGGTQYF